One and the same sample provided the 19 T cell receptor beta chains below, sequenced in a study of cytomegalovirus exposure and HLA in healthy donors. The PCR had 60 Vbeta and 13 Jbeta primers. Profiled with immunoSEQ multiplex PCR; TCRdb holds only in-frame clones, not every one. The table lists approximately 150,000 clones, about two thirds of them singletons. Sequences were obtained from PBMCs. The origin of the receptors is a woman in her 30s in good health and CMV-seronegative.

This clone occurred a few times. The chain couples TRBV5-1 to TRBJ2-1, with 13 positions matching TRBD2. This CDR3 is 15 amino acids long. After removal of 4 bases from V and 10 bases from J, the junction contained 8 bases not matched to a gene. Germline lookup yields CDR1 SGHRS and CDR2 YFSETQ. The CDR3: CASSPGLAGVGEQFF. CDR3 nucleotide sequence: TGCGCCAGCAGCCCCGGACTAGCGGGAGTTGGGGAGCAGTTCTTC.

The chain links TRBV5-6 to TRBJ1-1; no definite D call. This CDR3 has 14 amino acids. The germline V and J ends were trimmed by 2 bases and 9 bases, with 17 bases remaining between them. Per the germline V gene, CDR1 is SGHDT and CDR2 is YYEEEE. CDR3: CASSLYTLRRQAFF. CDR3 nucleotides: TGTGCCAGCAGCTTATATACCCTTAGGAGGCAAGCTTTCTTT.

The V and J genes are TRBV5-6 and TRBJ2-7; 9 bases match TRBD1. Germline CDR1 reads SGHDT; CDR2 reads YYEEEE. Trimming took 6 bases from V and 5 from J; bases not matched to a gene: 9. The CDR3 runs 14 residues. CDR3 in DNA: TGTGCCAGCAACGAGCGGGACAGGGAGAACGAGCAGTACTTC. As protein: CASNERDRENEQYF.

The gene calls are TRBV5-4 and TRBJ2-5; 12 bases match TRBD2. J lost 2 bases, V lost 4 bases, and 9 bases had no gene match. The germline V gene encodes CDR1 SGHNT and CDR2 YYREEE (reference sequence). CDR3 size: 17 residues. The CDR3 DNA follows: TGTGCCAGCAGCCCTAGCGGGGGGGCATACGATCAAGAGACCCAGTACTTC. Translated, it gives CASSPSGGAYDQETQYF. Full variable domain (outside the CDR3, taken from reference TRBV5-4 and TRBJ2-5): ETGVTQSPTHLIKTRGQQVTLRCSSQSGHNTVSWYQQALGQGPQFIFQYYREEENGRGNFPPRFSGLQFPNYSSELNVNALELDDSALYLCASSPSGGAYDQETQYFGPGTRLLVL.

This chain links TRBV7-3 with TRBJ2-1; a possible D gene is TRBD1 (6 bases). V shed 4 bases and J shed 8 bases, with 24 bases lying between them. Germline values: CDR1 SGHTA, CDR2 FQGTGA. CDR3 size: 17 residues. The DNA for the CDR3 is TGTGCCAGCAGCTGGGGACCTCTCTTGCGATGGGGGCATGAGCAGTTCTTC. Its protein is CASSWGPLLRWGHEQFF.

The genes are TRBV6-6 and TRBJ2-3, with TRBD2 matching over 8 bases. The CDR3 spans 14 residues. Per the germline V gene, CDR1 is MNHNY and CDR2 is SVGAGI (reference sequence). Trimming at V came to 8 bases and at J to 1 base, leaving 5 bases not matched to a gene. Here the CDR3 reads CASAFGRGTDTQYF. CDR3 in DNA: TGTGCCAGCGCCTTCGGGAGGGGCACAGATACGCAGTATTTT.

V usage is TRBV10-3 and J usage is TRBJ1-1, with D possibly matching TRBD1 (5 bases). Trimming took off 9 bases at V and 5 bases at J, with 19 bases between the two ends. The CDR3 extends over 14 amino acids. The germline V gene encodes CDR1 ENHRY and CDR2 SYGVKD. CDR3 loop: CAILGGYGGTEAFF. CDR3 sequence (DNA): TGTGCCATTTTAGGAGGTTACGGGGGGACTGAAGCTTTCTTT.

The rearrangement joins TRBV7-2 to TRBJ2-3; 7 bases map to TRBD2. The CDR3 spans 13 residues. J gave up 9 bases and V 4 bases, and 7 bases lay outside the gene matches. CDR1 is SGHTA and CDR2 is FQGNSA in the germline V gene. CDR3 sequence: CASSSPAGETQYF. In nucleotides, the CDR3 is TGTGCCAGCAGCTCCCCGGCGGGAGAAACGCAGTATTTT.

The CDR3 DNA is TGTGCCAGCAGTCTTCGCGGGGTCGGCAATGAGCAGTTCTTC. Translated, it gives CASSLRGVGNEQFF. J is TRBJ2-1 and V is TRBV6-5, with D maybe TRBD2 (6 bases). This CDR3 contains 14 residues. CDR1 MNHEY and CDR2 SVGAGI come from the germline V gene. V was pared by 5 bases and J by 6 bases, with 14 bases between.

This clone was detected only a few times. The chain carries TRBV5-1 and TRBJ2-1; TRBD2 agrees at 11 bases. The CDR3 is made up of 14 amino acids. V shed 7 bases, J shed 4 bases, and the junction held 4 bases outside the gene matches. Germline CDR1 SGHRS, CDR2 YFSETQ. The CDR3 loop is CASGPSGGYNEQFF. CDR3 DNA sequence: TGCGCCAGCGGACCTAGCGGGGGGTACAATGAGCAGTTCTTC.

The chain is built from TRBV6-5 and TRBJ1-5; no clear D gene. The V and J ends lost 5 bases and 2 bases respectively, with 10 bases between them. CDR3 length: 14 amino acids. CDR1 is MNHEY and CDR2 is SVGAGI in the germline V gene. The CDR3 loop reads CASSTTWGNQPQHF. For the CDR3, the DNA is TGTGCCAGCAGTACGACTTGGGGCAATCAGCCCCAGCATTTT.

This sequence joins TRBV7-9 and TRBJ1-4, with D uncertain. With 4 bases removed from V and 4 bases from J, the gap between germline ends came to 13 bases. This CDR3 contains 15 residues. Per the germline V gene, CDR1 is SEHNR and CDR2 is FQNEAQ (reference sequence). CDR3 protein: CASSSGGRFNEKLFF. CDR3 DNA: TGTGCCAGCAGCTCCGGCGGGCGTTTTAATGAAAAACTGTTTTTT.

V gene TRBV4-3 combines with J gene TRBJ1-1; no clear D gene. From germline, CDR1 is LGHNA and CDR2 YSLEER. V shed 3 bases and J shed 1 base, with 12 bases lying between them. This CDR3 contains 15 residues. The CDR3 reads CASSHGRAANTEAFF. The CDR3 DNA reads TGCGCCAGCAGCCACGGGAGAGCAGCGAACACTGAAGCTTTCTTT.

This clone appeared a few times. The gene calls are TRBV4-2 and TRBJ1-5, with a tentative D call TRBD1 (6 bases). CDR1 LGHNA and CDR2 YNFKEQ come from the germline V gene. This CDR3 region has 14 residues. V was shortened by 3 bases and J by 4 bases, with 10 bases between the two germline ends. In nucleotides, the CDR3 is TGTGCCAGCAGCCAGGACAGATATAATCAGCCCCAGCATTTT. Its protein is CASSQDRYNQPQHF.

The CDR3 loop reads CSVEGPGYQETQYF. In DNA, the CDR3 is TGCAGCGTTGAAGGACCAGGCTACCAAGAGACCCAGTACTTC. V usage is TRBV29-1 and J usage is TRBJ2-5; no clear D. Trimming left V 1 base short and J 0 bases short, with 9 bases between. The CDR3 extends over 14 amino acids. Germline CDR1 and CDR2: SQVTM and ANQGSEA. The full variable domain, rest sourced from reference TRBV29-1 and TRBJ2-5, is SAVISQKPSRDICQRGTSLTIQCQVDSQVTMMFWYRQQPGQSLTLIATANQGSEATYESGFVIDKFPISRPNLTFSTLTVSNMSPEDSSIYLCSVEGPGYQETQYFGPGTRLLVL.

The V gene is TRBV5-1, the J gene TRBJ2-3; 9 bases fit TRBD2. V shed 2 bases and J 1 base; nucleotides not matched to a gene: 2. Germline V gene data show CDR1 as SGHRS and CDR2 as YFSETQ. The CDR3 loop spans 15 amino acids. The CDR3 reads CASSLRTSGTDTQYF. The CDR3 region has the DNA TGCGCCAGCAGCTTAAGGACTAGCGGCACAGATACGCAGTATTTT.

This CDR3 reads CAIRKTAMQETQYF. The CDR3 DNA follows: TGTGCCATCAGGAAGACAGCCATGCAAGAGACCCAGTACTTC. This chain connects TRBV10-3 to TRBJ2-5, with D possibly TRBD1 on 5 matching bases. This CDR3 has 14 residues. The ends were cut back, 6 bases at V and 2 bases at J, with 13 bases in the middle. Looked up from germline, CDR1 is ENHRY and CDR2 is SYGVKD.

The chain links TRBV25-1 to TRBJ2-1, with D possibly being TRBD1 (6 bases). The CDR3 covers 14 residues. The V gene's germline CDR1 is MGHDK and CDR2 SYGVNS. V was pared by 6 bases and J by 2 bases, with 11 bases between. DNA for the CDR3: TGTGCCAGCAGCCGGGACACCACCTACAATGAGCAGTTCTTC. Residues: CASSRDTTYNEQFF. Filled out from reference TRBV25-1 and TRBJ2-1, the complete variable domain reads EADIYQTPRYLVIGTGKKITLECSQTMGHDKMYWYQQDPGMELHLIHYSYGVNSTEKGDLSSESTVSRIRTEHFPLTLESARPSHTSQYLCASSRDTTYNEQFFGPGTRLTVL.

The V gene is TRBV5-6, the J gene TRBJ2-5; no definite D call. The CDR3 has 12 residues. Germline V gene lookup returns CDR1 SGHDT and CDR2 YYEEEE. Deletions cut 1 base from V and 3 bases from J, with 4 bases between. The CDR3 DNA is TGTGCCAGCAGCTTGACGGAAGAGACCCAGTACTTC. It yields the protein CASSLTEETQYF.